Following are 15 T cell receptor beta chains from one sample sequenced in a study of human T cells and chemical hapten exposure. Time point described: pre-sensitization, week 0. The treatment denotes: therapeutic diphenylcyclopropenone sensitization with weekly scalp DPC. TCRdb used MiXCR to reprocess the RACE reads, holding one entry per CDR3 protein. The sample consists of some 300,000 distinct CDR3 sequences, over 5% of them appearing once. The material sequenced was whole blood, taken in connection with sensitization to the hapten diphenylcyclopropenone (DPC). Every receptor here comes from a young woman with alopecia areata. Some clones in this sample may be carry-over from other donors' samples.

The chain uses TRBV25-1 and TRBJ1-2; maybe TRBD1 (5 bases). Germline V gene data show CDR1 as MGHDK and CDR2 as SYGVNS. V lost 10 bases and J lost 4, with 13 bases in between. This CDR3 region has 12 residues. The CDR3 DNA reads as TGTGCCACCCGGGGGGATGCCTATGGCTACACCTTC. It specifies CATRGDAYGYTF.

This rearrangement joins TRBV5-1 to TRBJ1-2; D gene ambiguous. The CDR3 has 13 residues. The V gene's germline CDR1 is SGHRS and CDR2 YFSETQ. V was pared by 2 bases and J by 2 bases, with 7 bases between. The DNA for the CDR3 is TGCGCCAGCAGCTTCGGCACCAACTATGGCTACACCTTC. Residues: CASSFGTNYGYTF.

This sequence joins TRBV12-3 or TRBV12-4 and TRBJ2-7, with D unclear. Trimming stripped 6 bases from V and 0 bases from J, with 12 bases between. The CDR3 loop spans 14 amino acids. The CDR3 sequence: CASSPDLNSYEQYF. DNA of the CDR3: TGTGCCAGCAGCCCGGACCTCAACTCCTACGAGCAGTACTTC.

CDR3 region: CASSSGTPTQNEQFF. Written as DNA, the CDR3 is TGCGCCAGCAGCTCCGGGACCCCCACCCAGAATGAGCAGTTCTTC. The chain carries TRBV5-1 and TRBJ2-1; the D call may be TRBD1 or TRBD2 (5 bases each). The CDR3 consists of 15 residues. The V and J ends lost 3 bases and 7 bases respectively, with 17 bases between them. Germline loops: CDR1 SGHRS, CDR2 YFSETQ.

This clonotype came up a few times. V gene TRBV6-5 combines with J gene TRBJ2-2, with TRBD1 as a possible D gene (6 bases). The CDR3 covers 12 residues. With 7 bases removed from V and 5 bases from J, the gap between germline ends came to 8 bases. The germline CDR1 and CDR2 sequences are MNHEY and SVGAGI. The CDR3 loop reads CASTQGTGELFF. CDR3 nucleotide sequence: TGTGCCAGCACACAGGGTACCGGGGAGCTGTTTTTT.

V is TRBV5-5 and J is TRBJ2-2; D is perhaps TRBD1 (5 bases). The CDR3 extends over 18 amino acids. From germline, CDR1 is SGHKS and CDR2 YYEKEE (reference sequence). Trimming cost V 4 bases and J 0 bases, with 19 bases left between them. DNA of the CDR3: TGTGCCAGCAGCAGAAGCCTCTCCCAGGGCTCGAACACCGGGGAGCTGTTTTTT. Translation: CASSRSLSQGSNTGELFF.

The chain employs TRBV18 and TRBJ2-2, with TRBD1 as a possible D gene (6 bases). Germline loops: CDR1 KGHSH, CDR2 LQKENI. The CDR3 covers 15 residues. V gave up 4 bases and J gave up 4 bases, with 13 bases separating them. CDR3 protein: CASSQEGVATGELFF. The CDR3 DNA is TGTGCCAGCTCACAAGAGGGGGTCGCCACCGGGGAGCTGTTTTTT.

The table lists this clonotype with a few counts. This chain links TRBV5-1 with TRBJ2-7; weak D call: TRBD1 (5 bases). This CDR3 has 15 residues. Looked up from germline, CDR1 is SGHRS and CDR2 is YFSETQ. V lost 4 bases, J lost 5 bases, and 19 bases lay in between. In DNA, the CDR3 is TGCGCCAGCAGCCCGAGCACACAGGTTTCTGACGAGCAGTACTTC. It translates to CASSPSTQVSDEQYF.

This clonotype was detected only a few times. The chain has TRBV28 and TRBJ1-4; D gene unclear. Trimming took off 2 bases at V and 7 bases at J, with 5 bases between the two ends. The V gene's germline CDR1 is MDHEN and CDR2 SYDVKM. CDR3 size: 12 residues. The CDR3: CASSLRAEKLFF. CDR3 nucleotide sequence: TGTGCCAGCAGTTTAAGGGCTGAAAAACTGTTTTTT.

Regarding this clonotype: A read error may be the cause here, since a much bigger clone is one base away. V and J are TRBV10-3 and TRBJ2-7; 7 positions match TRBD2. The CDR3 totals 14 residues. CDR1 and CDR2 from the germline V gene are ENHRY and SYGVKD. This CDR3 is CVISRLLGGYEQYF. The CDR3 bases are TGTGTCATCAGCCGATTACTCGGGGGGTACGAGCAGTACTTC.

This clonotype was recorded at least ten times. The chain is built from TRBV6-5 and TRBJ2-5, with TRBD2 matching 13 bases. Germline-derived CDR1 and CDR2 are MNHEY and SVGAGI. V lost 6 bases, J lost 5 bases, and 6 bases stayed unmatched. CDR3 length equals 15 residues. Here the CDR3 reads CASRLLAGGLETQYF. In DNA, the CDR3 is TGTGCCAGCAGGCTACTAGCGGGGGGGCTGGAGACCCAGTACTTC.

This clonotype was found a few times. The rearrangement joins TRBV18 to TRBJ1-3; maybe TRBD1 (6 bases). V shed 0 bases and J shed 0 bases, with 12 bases lying between them. CDR3 length equals 17 residues. Germline V gives CDR1 KGHSH, CDR2 LQKENI. This CDR3 is CASSPPGGQSSGNTIYF. The DNA for the CDR3 is TGTGCCAGCTCACCACCGGGGGGACAATCCTCTGGAAACACCATATATTTT. The full variable domain, rest sourced from reference TRBV18 and TRBJ1-3, is NAGVMQNPRHLVRRRGQEARLRCSPMKGHSHVYWYRQLPEEGLKFMVYLQKENIIDESGMPKERFSAEFPKEGPSILRIQQVVRGDSAAYFCASSPPGGQSSGNTIYFGEGSWLTVV.

This clonotype was picked up many times. The chain is built from TRBV6-2 or TRBV6-3 and TRBJ2-3; tentatively, D is TRBD2 (7 bases). Trimming took off 7 bases at V and 5 bases at J, with 16 bases between the two ends. The germline V gene encodes CDR1 MNHEY and CDR2 SVGEGT. The CDR3 is 14 residues long. The chain's CDR3 is CASTWTRGRDTQYF. CDR3 in DNA: TGTGCCAGCACCTGGACTAGGGGGAGAGATACGCAGTATTTT.

This clonotype showed up many times. The rearrangement uses TRBV12-3 or TRBV12-4 and TRBJ2-2; D unclear. V was clipped by 6 bases and J by 1 base, with 6 bases between them. This CDR3 region has 13 residues. This CDR3 reads CASRLLNTGELFF. The CDR3 DNA is TGTGCCAGCAGACTCCTGAACACCGGGGAGCTGTTTTTT.

This clonotype was seen ten or more times. The chain carries TRBV6-2 or TRBV6-3 and TRBJ1-1; D is uncertain. The CDR3 consists of 13 residues. Looked up from germline, CDR1 is MNHEY and CDR2 is SVGEGT. The germline V and J ends were trimmed by 1 base and 3 bases, with 6 bases remaining between them. The DNA of the CDR3 is TGTGCCAGCAGTTACTGGGAAGACACTGAAGCTTTCTTT. Translated, it gives CASSYWEDTEAFF.